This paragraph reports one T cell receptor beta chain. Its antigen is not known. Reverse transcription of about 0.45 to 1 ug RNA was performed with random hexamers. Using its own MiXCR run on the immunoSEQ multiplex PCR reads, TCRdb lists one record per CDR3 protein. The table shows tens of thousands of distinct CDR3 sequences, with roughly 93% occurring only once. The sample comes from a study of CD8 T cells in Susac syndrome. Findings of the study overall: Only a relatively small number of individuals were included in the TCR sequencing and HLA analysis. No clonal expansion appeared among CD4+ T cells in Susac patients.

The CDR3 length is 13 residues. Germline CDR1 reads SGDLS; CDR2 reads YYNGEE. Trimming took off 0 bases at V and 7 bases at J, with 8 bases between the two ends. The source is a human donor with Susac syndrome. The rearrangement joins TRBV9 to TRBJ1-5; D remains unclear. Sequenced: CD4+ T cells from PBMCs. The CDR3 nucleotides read TGTGCCAGCAGCGTAGACAGCGGGCAGCCCCAGCATTTT. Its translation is CASSVDSGQPQHF.